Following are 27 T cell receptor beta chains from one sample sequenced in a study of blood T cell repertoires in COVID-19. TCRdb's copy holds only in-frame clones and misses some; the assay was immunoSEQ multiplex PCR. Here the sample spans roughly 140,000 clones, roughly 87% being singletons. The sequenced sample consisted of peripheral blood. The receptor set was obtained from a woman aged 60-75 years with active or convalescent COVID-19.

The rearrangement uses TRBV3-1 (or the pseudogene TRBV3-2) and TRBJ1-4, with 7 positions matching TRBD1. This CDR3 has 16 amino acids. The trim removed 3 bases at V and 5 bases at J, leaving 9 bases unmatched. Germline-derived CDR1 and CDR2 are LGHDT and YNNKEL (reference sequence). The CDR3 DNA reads TGTGCCAGCAGCCAGAACGGGACAGCCAGGAATGAAAAACTGTTTTTT. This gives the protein CASSQNGTARNEKLFF.

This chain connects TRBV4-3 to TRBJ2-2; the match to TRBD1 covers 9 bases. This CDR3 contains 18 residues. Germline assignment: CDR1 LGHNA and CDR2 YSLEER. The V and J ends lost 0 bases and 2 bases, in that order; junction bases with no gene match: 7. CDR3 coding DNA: TGCGCCAGCAGCCAAGAAGTGACAGGGGGTGTCAACACCGGGGAGCTGTTTTTT. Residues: CASSQEVTGGVNTGELFF.

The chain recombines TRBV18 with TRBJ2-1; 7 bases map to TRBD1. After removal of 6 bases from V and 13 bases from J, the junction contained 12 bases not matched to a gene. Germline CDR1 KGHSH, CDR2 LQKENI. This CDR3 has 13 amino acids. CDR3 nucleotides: TGTGCCAGCTCCCCCACAGAAGACAGGGATCAGTTCTTC. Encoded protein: CASSPTEDRDQFF.

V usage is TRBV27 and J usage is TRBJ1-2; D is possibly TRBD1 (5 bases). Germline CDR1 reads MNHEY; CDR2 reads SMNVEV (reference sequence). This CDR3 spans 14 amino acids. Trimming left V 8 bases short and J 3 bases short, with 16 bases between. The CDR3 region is CASGSGRVDYGYTF. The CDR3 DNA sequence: TGTGCCAGCGGGTCGGGCAGGGTGGACTATGGCTACACCTTC.

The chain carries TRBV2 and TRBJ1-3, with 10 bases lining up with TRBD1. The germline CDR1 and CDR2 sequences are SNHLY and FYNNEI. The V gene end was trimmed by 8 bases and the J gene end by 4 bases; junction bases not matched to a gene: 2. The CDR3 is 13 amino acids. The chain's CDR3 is CASAGQGGNTIYF. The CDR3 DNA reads TGTGCCAGCGCGGGACAGGGGGGAAACACCATATATTTT.

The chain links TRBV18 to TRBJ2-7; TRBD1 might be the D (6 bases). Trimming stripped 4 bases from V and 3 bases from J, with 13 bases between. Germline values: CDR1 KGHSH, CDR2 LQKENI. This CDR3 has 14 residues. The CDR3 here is CASSLTGTNYEQYF. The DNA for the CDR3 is TGTGCCAGCTCACTGACCGGGACAAACTACGAGCAGTACTTC.

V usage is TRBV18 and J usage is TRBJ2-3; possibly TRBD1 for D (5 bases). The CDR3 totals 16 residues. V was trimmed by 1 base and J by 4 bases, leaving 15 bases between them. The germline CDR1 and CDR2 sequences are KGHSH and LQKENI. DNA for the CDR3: TGTGCCAGCTCACCACAGCAGGGATCCGCACCAGATACGCAGTATTTT. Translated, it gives CASSPQQGSAPDTQYF.

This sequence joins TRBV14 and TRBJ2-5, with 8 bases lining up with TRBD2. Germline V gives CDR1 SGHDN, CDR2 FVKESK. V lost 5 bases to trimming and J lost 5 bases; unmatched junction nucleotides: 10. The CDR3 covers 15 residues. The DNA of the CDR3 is TGTGCCAGCAGCTCCGGGGGGGCCTTTGCGGAGACCCAGTACTTC. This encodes CASSSGGAFAETQYF.

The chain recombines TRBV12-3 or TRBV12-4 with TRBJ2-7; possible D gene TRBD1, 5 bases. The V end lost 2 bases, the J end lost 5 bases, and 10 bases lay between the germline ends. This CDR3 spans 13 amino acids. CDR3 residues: CASSLQGRDEQYF. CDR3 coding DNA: TGTGCCAGCAGTTTACAGGGTCGAGACGAGCAGTACTTC.

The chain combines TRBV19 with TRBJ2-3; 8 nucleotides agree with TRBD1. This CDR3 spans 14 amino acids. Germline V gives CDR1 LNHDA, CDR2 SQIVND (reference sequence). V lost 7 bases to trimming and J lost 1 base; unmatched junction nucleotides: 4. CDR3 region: CASMTGQGTDTQYF. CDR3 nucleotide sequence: TGTGCCAGTATGACGGGACAGGGCACAGATACGCAGTATTTT.

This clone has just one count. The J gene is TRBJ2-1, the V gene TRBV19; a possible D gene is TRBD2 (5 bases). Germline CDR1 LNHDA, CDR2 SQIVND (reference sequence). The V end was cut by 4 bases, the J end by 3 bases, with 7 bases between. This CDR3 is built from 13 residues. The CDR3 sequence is CASSRTDYNEQFF. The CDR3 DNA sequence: TGTGCCAGTAGTAGGACTGACTACAATGAGCAGTTCTTC.

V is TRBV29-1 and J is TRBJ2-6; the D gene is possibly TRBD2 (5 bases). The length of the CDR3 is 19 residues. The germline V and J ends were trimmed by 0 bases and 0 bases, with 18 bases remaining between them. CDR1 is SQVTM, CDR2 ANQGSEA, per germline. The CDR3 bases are TGCAGCGTTGAAGACCCTCGGGGTCGGTCCAGCTCTGGGGCCAACGTCCTGACTTTC. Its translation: CSVEDPRGRSSSGANVLTF.

The CDR3 spells CASRQGPNNYGYTF. The CDR3 nucleotides read TGTGCCAGTAGACAGGGACCCAATAACTATGGCTACACCTTC. The chain uses TRBV19 and TRBJ1-2; tentative D call: TRBD1 (6 bases). V was trimmed by 6 bases and J by 1 base, leaving 12 bases between them. Germline-derived CDR1 and CDR2 are LNHDA and SQIVND (reference sequence). CDR3 length: 14 residues.

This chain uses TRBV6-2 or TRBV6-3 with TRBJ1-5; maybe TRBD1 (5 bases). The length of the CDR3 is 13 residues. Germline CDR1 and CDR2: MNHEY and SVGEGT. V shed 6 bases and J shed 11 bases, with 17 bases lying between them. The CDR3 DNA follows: TGTGCCAGCAGCCAAGACCCCGTCAGGGCCCAGCATTTT. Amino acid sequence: CASSQDPVRAQHF.

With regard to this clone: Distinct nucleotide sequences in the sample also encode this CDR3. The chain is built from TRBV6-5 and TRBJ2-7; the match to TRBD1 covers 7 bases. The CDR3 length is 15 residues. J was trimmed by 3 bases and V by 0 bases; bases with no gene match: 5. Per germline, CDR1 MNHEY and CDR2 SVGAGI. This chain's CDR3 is CASSYSLAGGYEQYF. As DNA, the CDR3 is TGTGCCAGCAGTTACTCGTTGGCAGGGGGCTACGAGCAGTACTTC.

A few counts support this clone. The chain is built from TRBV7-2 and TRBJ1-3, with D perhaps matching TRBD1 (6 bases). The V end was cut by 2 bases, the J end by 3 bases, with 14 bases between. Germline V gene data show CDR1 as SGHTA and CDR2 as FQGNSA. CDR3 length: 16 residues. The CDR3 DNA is TGTGCCAGCAGCTTATCGGCAGGGGCGGTTGGAAACACCATATATTTT. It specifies CASSLSAGAVGNTIYF.

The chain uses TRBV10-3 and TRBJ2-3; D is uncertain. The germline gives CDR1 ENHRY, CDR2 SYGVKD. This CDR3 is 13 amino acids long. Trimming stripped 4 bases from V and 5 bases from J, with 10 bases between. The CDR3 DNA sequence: TGTGCCATCAGTGTATACGGCGGAGATACGCAGTATTTT. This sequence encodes CAISVYGGDTQYF.

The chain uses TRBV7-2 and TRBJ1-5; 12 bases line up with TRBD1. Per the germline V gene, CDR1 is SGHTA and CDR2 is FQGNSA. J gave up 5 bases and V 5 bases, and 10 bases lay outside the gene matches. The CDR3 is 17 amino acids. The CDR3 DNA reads TGTGCCAGCAGCCCCGCCGGGACAGGGGGCATCCATCAGCCCCAGCATTTT. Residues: CASSPAGTGGIHQPQHF.

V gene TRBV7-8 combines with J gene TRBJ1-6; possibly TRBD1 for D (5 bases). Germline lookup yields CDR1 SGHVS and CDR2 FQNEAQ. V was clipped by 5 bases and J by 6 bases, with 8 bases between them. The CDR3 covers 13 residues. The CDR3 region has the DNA TGTGCCAGCAGCGGCGGGGCTAATTCACCCCTCCACTTT. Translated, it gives CASSGGANSPLHF.

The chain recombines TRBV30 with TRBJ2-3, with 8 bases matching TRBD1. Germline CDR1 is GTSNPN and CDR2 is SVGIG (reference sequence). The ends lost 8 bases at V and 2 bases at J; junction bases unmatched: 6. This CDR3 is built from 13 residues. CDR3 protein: CAHSQGVTDTQYF. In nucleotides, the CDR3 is TGTGCCCACTCACAGGGGGTCACAGATACGCAGTATTTT.

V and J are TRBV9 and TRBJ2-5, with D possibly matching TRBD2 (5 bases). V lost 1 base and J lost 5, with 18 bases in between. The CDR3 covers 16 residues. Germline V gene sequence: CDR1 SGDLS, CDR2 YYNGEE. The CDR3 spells CASSVRERAPGETQYF. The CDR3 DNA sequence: TGTGCCAGCAGCGTAAGGGAGAGGGCCCCCGGGGAGACCCAGTACTTC.

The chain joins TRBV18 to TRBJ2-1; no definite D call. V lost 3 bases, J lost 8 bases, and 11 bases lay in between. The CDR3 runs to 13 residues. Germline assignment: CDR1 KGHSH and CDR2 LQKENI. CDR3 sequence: CASSPPGADEQFF. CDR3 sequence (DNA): TGTGCCAGCTCACCTCCCGGAGCAGATGAGCAGTTCTTC.

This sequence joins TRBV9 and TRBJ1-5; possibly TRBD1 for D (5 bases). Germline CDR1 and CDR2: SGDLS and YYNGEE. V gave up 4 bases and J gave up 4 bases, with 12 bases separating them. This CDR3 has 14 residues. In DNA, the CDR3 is TGTGCCAGCAGCACGGGGGGGAGAAATCAGCCCCAGCATTTT. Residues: CASSTGGRNQPQHF.

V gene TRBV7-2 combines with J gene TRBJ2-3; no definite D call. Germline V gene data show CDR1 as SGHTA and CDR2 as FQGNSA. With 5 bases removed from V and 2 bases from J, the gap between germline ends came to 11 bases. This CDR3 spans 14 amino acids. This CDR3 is CASSQRRHTDTQYF. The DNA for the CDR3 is TGTGCCAGCAGCCAGCGCCGCCACACAGATACGCAGTATTTT.

This chain's CDR3 is CASSLAGQGAQSEAFF. CDR3 nucleotide sequence: TGCGCCAGCAGCTTGGCGGGACAGGGGGCGCAGAGTGAAGCTTTCTTT. This chain joins TRBV5-1 and TRBJ1-1, with TRBD1 identical over 12 bases. Per germline, CDR1 SGHRS and CDR2 YFSETQ. The CDR3 totals 16 residues. With 0 bases clipped from V and 7 bases from J, the junction kept 7 bases outside the gene matches.

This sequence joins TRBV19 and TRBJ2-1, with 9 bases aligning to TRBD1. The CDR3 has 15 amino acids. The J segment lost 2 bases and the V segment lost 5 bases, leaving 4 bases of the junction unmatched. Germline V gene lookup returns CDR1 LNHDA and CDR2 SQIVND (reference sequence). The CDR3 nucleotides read TGTGCCAGTAGTCCGGGACAGGGAGCCTACAATGAGCAGTTCTTC. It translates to CASSPGQGAYNEQFF.

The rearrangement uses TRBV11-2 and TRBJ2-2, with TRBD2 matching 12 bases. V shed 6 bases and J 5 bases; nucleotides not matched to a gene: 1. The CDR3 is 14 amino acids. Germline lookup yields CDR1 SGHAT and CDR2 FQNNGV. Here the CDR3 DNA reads TGTGCCAGCAGGACTAGCGGGGGAACCGGGGAGCTGTTTTTT. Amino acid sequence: CASRTSGGTGELFF. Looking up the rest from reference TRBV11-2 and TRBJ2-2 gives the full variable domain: EAGVAQSPRYKIIEKRQSVAFWCNPISGHATLYWYQQILGQGPKLLIQFQNNGVVDDSQLPKDRFSAERLKGVDSTLKIQPAKLEDSAVYLCASRTSGGTGELFFGEGSRLTVL.